These 29 T cell receptor beta chains originate from one sample sequenced in a study of T-cell memory formation after mild COVID-19. TCRdb reanalysed the 5' RACE reads using MiXCR and keeps one entry per CDR3 protein. The table includes 140,000 or so distinct CDR3 sequences, roughly 13% detected once. The specimen was PBMCs or a T cell subset sorted from them (not recorded which). Source of these receptors: an adult woman who had mild COVID-19 (a few samples of this study predate the infection). Cell type and time point are not known.

This clonotype was seen more than once but under ten times. The V call is TRBV5-6, the J call TRBJ2-2; possibly TRBD2 for D (7 bases). This CDR3 has 13 amino acids. With 3 bases removed from V and 6 bases from J, the gap between germline ends came to 9 bases. The germline gives CDR1 SGHDT, CDR2 YYEEEE. The CDR3 nucleotides read TGTGCCAGCAGCTCGGGGGGCGCCGGGGAGCTGTTTTTT. Translating it yields CASSSGGAGELFF.

The V call is TRBV6-4, the J call TRBJ1-5, with TRBD1 identical over 9 bases. V trimming: 10 bases; J trimming: 6 bases; junction bases outside the gene matches: 7. The CDR3 has 13 amino acids. In germline, CDR1 is MRHNA, CDR2 SNTAGT. The CDR3, as DNA: TGTGCCACCTATGGACAGGGGCGTCAGCCCCAGCATTTT. Translating gives CATYGQGRQPQHF.

In this sample, this clonotype turned up many times. The chain employs TRBV20-1 and TRBJ1-2; maybe TRBD1 (5 bases). The V gene lost 8 bases and the J gene lost 0 bases, with 16 bases spanning the gap. This CDR3 has 14 residues. CDR1 DFQATT and CDR2 SNEGSKA come from the germline V gene (reference sequence). CDR3 nucleotides: TGCAGTCCCCCTCAGCAGGGACCTAACTATGGCTACACCTTC. Translation: CSPPQQGPNYGYTF.

The chain recombines TRBV12-3 or TRBV12-4 with TRBJ1-5; D remains ambiguous. This CDR3 is 16 amino acids long. Trimming pared 3 bases from V and 1 base from J, leaving 13 bases between. CDR3 residues: CASSFELQPSNQPQHF. The CDR3 bases are TGTGCCAGCAGTTTCGAGTTGCAGCCAAGCAATCAGCCCCAGCATTTT.

This chain uses TRBV12-3 or TRBV12-4 with TRBJ1-2; tentatively, D is TRBD1 (5 bases). The CDR3 is 13 residues long. Trimming removed 6 bases at V and 3 bases at J, with 11 bases between. The CDR3 loop is CASSPTVYYGYTF. Written as DNA, the CDR3 is TGTGCCAGCAGCCCGACAGTTTACTATGGCTACACCTTC.

The chain recombines TRBV3-1 with TRBJ2-3; perhaps TRBD2 as D (5 bases). The germline V and J ends were trimmed by 0 bases and 5 bases, with 24 bases remaining between them. The length of the CDR3 is 19 residues. Germline V gene sequence: CDR1 LGHDT, CDR2 YNNKEL (reference sequence). CDR3 nucleotide sequence: TGTGCCAGCAGCCAAGATCCCCTGGGGAGCGGAGCGCTTTTAGATACGCAGTATTTT. It is translated as CASSQDPLGSGALLDTQYF.

The genes are TRBV4-2 and TRBJ2-5; 10 bases map to TRBD2. This CDR3 is built from 17 residues. With V trimmed by 0 bases and J by 9 bases, 13 bases remained unmatched. Germline V gene lookup returns CDR1 LGHNA and CDR2 YNFKEQ. In DNA form, the CDR3 reads TGTGCCAGCAGCCAAGATATCAGCGGGGGGGCCATACCGGCCCAGTACTTC. This translates into CASSQDISGGAIPAQYF.

This clonotype was seen ten or more times. The junction departs from germline at one end; a sequencing error may be responsible. The rearrangement uses TRBV12-3 or TRBV12-4 and TRBJ2-1; TRBD2 is a possible D gene (5 bases). There are 11 residues in the CDR3. CDR3 sequence: CASSLANEQFF. The CDR3 region has the DNA TGTGCCAGCAGCTTAGCGAATGAGCAGTTCTTC.

This chain links TRBV29-1 with TRBJ2-7, with TRBD1 as a possible D gene (6 bases). The CDR3 runs 12 residues. Germline CDR1 is SQVTM and CDR2 is ANQGSEA. Trimming cost V 2 bases and J 3 bases, with 8 bases left between them. The CDR3 region has the DNA TGCAGCGTTGAACAGGGGAACTACGAGCAGTACTTC. Its protein product is CSVEQGNYEQYF.

This clonotype appeared a few times. The chain couples TRBV7-6 to TRBJ1-2; D is unclear. The CDR3 spans 12 residues. Germline CDR1 reads SGHVS; CDR2 reads FNYEAQ. Trimming took 1 base from V and 6 from J, leaving 6 bases between them. The CDR3 loop is CASSLGGDGYTF. The DNA of the CDR3 is TGTGCCAGCAGCTTAGGGGGTGATGGCTACACCTTC.

This clonotype was seen only a few times. The rearrangement joins TRBV18 to TRBJ1-1; 9 nucleotides agree with TRBD1. CDR3 length equals 12 residues. With V trimmed by 6 bases and J by 8 bases, 4 bases remained unmatched. Germline CDR1 is KGHSH and CDR2 is LQKENI. This chain's CDR3 is CASSPGTGEAFF. The CDR3 DNA sequence: TGTGCCAGCTCGCCCGGGACAGGGGAAGCTTTCTTT.

The chain carries TRBV11-2 and TRBJ2-7; 9 bases are shared with TRBD1. Germline V gene sequence: CDR1 SGHAT, CDR2 FQNNGV. Unmatched junction bases numbered 9, after V lost 4 bases and J lost 5 bases. There are 15 residues in the CDR3. The DNA for the CDR3 is TGTGCCAGCAGCTCGAGACAGGGGGTTTTAGACGAGCAGTACTTC. Its translation is CASSSRQGVLDEQYF. The full variable domain, completed using reference TRBV11-2 and TRBJ2-7, is EAGVAQSPRYKIIEKRQSVAFWCNPISGHATLYWYQQILGQGPKLLIQFQNNGVVDDSQLPKDRFSAERLKGVDSTLKIQPAKLEDSAVYLCASSSRQGVLDEQYFGPGTRLTVT.

This clonotype was detected only a few times. V usage is TRBV3-2 and J usage is TRBJ2-7; the table's D call of TRBD1 was not tested on the DNA. TRBV3-2 is designated a pseudogene. This CDR3 has 13 residues. Here the CDR3 reads CASSQDRGRLQYF. The CDR3 coding sequence is TGTGCCAGCAGCCAAGATAGGGGACGCCTCCAGTACTTC.

This chain uses TRBV12-3 or TRBV12-4 with TRBJ2-7; D unclear. Deletions cut 5 bases from V and 2 bases from J, with 13 bases between. This CDR3 spans 14 amino acids. CDR3 sequence reads: CASSLFGGTYEQYF. The CDR3 bases are TGTGCCAGCAGTCTCTTTGGTGGGACCTACGAGCAGTACTTC.

In its sample, this clonotype was seen a few times. The chain links TRBV19 to TRBJ2-7, with D possibly TRBD1 on 5 matching bases. Trimming removed 5 bases from V and 3 bases from J, with 8 bases in between. This CDR3 spans 12 amino acids. The germline V gene encodes CDR1 LNHDA and CDR2 SQIVND (reference sequence). The CDR3 region has the DNA TGTGCCAGTAGTTTCCAGGGCTACGAGCAGTACTTC. As protein: CASSFQGYEQYF.

This clonotype was picked up many times. This sequence joins TRBV10-3 and TRBJ1-2; D is ambiguous. The V end was cut by 2 bases, the J end by 3 bases, with 10 bases between. CDR3 length equals 14 residues. Germline loops: CDR1 ENHRY, CDR2 SYGVKD. The CDR3 protein is CAISEILGYYGYTF. CDR3 in DNA: TGTGCCATCAGTGAGATCCTTGGATACTATGGCTACACCTTC.

The chain joins TRBV29-1 to TRBJ2-5; TRBD1 matches at 9 bases. The germline CDR1 and CDR2 sequences are SQVTM and ANQGSEA. J lost 3 bases, V lost 5 bases, and 7 bases had no gene match. This CDR3 has 14 residues. CDR3 DNA: TGCAGCGTTTCTCCCGGGACAGGGAAAGAGACCCAGTACTTC. This gives the protein CSVSPGTGKETQYF.

This clonotype turned up a few times. The rearrangement uses TRBV29-1 and TRBJ2-2; perhaps TRBD2 as D (5 bases). V lost 3 bases and J 5 bases, leaving 7 bases between the germline ends. The germline V gene has CDR1 SQVTM and CDR2 ANQGSEA. This CDR3 has 12 amino acids. For the CDR3, the DNA is TGCAGCGTTGAGGAGGTGACCGGGGAGCTGTTTTTT. Its protein product is CSVEEVTGELFF.

This clonotype has a handful of counts. The chain employs TRBV24-1 and TRBJ2-1; D is possibly TRBD1 (6 bases). Germline values: CDR1 KGHDR, CDR2 SFDVKD. The CDR3 length is 14 residues. Trimming left V 4 bases short and J 5 bases short, with 11 bases between. The CDR3 nucleotides read TGTGCCACCAGTGACCACGGGACAAACAATGAGCAGTTCTTC. Protein sequence: CATSDHGTNNEQFF.

This clonotype was detected only a few times. V gene TRBV9 combines with J gene TRBJ2-2; 9 bases agree with TRBD2. Germline lookup yields CDR1 SGDLS and CDR2 YYNGEE. J was trimmed by 0 bases and V by 4 bases; bases with no gene match: 4. This CDR3 is 16 amino acids long. The DNA of the CDR3 is TGTGCCAGCAGCCCCGGGACTAGCTCGAACACCGGGGAGCTGTTTTTT. Its protein product is CASSPGTSSNTGELFF.

This clonotype was counted ten times or more. V usage is TRBV6-5 and J usage is TRBJ2-7, with a possible D match to TRBD2 (6 bases). Germline V gene data show CDR1 as MNHEY and CDR2 as SVGAGI. CDR3 size: 14 residues. Trimming removed 4 bases at V and 7 bases at J, with 17 bases between. This CDR3 is CASSLRRDGEEQYF. The CDR3 DNA follows: TGTGCCAGCAGTTTGCGGCGGGACGGAGAAGAGCAGTACTTC.

This clonotype has more than one count but fewer than ten. The DNA for the CDR3 is TGTGCCAGCAGCTTTTGGGGAGGGAACCATATTAACTATGGCTACACCTTC. This codes for CASSFWGGNHINYGYTF. V usage is TRBV7-2 and J usage is TRBJ1-2; D is ambiguous. Trimming pared 3 bases from V and 1 base from J, leaving 18 bases between. From germline, CDR1 is SGHTA and CDR2 FQGNSA. The CDR3 runs 17 residues.

This chain joins TRBV29-1 and TRBJ2-3; 7 nucleotides line up with TRBD1. V was clipped by 6 bases and J by 1 base; unmatched bases: 10. This CDR3 spans 15 amino acids. CDR1 is SQVTM, CDR2 ANQGSEA, per germline. The CDR3 DNA sequence: TGCAGCGTGATCCAGAACGGACAGGGCACAGATACGCAGTATTTT. This translates into CSVIQNGQGTDTQYF.

This chain joins TRBV7-9 and TRBJ1-2; maybe TRBD1 (5 bases). CDR3 length: 14 amino acids. Germline-derived CDR1 and CDR2 are SEHNR and FQNEAQ (reference sequence). Between the trimmed V and J ends, which lost 1 base and 2 bases, there was a span of 8 bases. The chain's CDR3 is CASSLGPGNYGYTF. Here the CDR3 DNA reads TGTGCCAGCAGCTTAGGTCCAGGGAACTATGGCTACACCTTC. Combining the CDR3 with reference TRBV7-9 and TRBJ1-2 gives the whole variable domain DTGVSQNPRHKITKRGQNVTFRCDPISEHNRLYWYRQTLGQGPEFLTYFQNEAQLEKSRLLSDRFSAERPKGSFSTLEIQRTEQGDSAMYLCASSLGPGNYGYTFGSGTRLTVV.

This rearrangement joins TRBV4-2 to TRBJ1-1; D is undetermined. Deletions cut 7 bases from V and 4 bases from J, with 13 bases between. Germline CDR1 and CDR2: LGHNA and YNFKEQ. CDR3 size: 13 residues. CDR3 in amino acids: CASNRVGGTEAFF. CDR3 nucleotides: TGTGCCAGCAATCGAGTCGGTGGCACTGAAGCTTTCTTT.

This clonotype was seen more than once but under ten times. The chain employs TRBV14 and TRBJ2-7, with D perhaps TRBD2 (6 bases). V was cut by 1 base and J by 5 bases, with 9 bases left in between. CDR3 size: 13 residues. Germline V CDR1 and CDR2: SGHDN, FVKESK. This CDR3 reads CASSQVGGDEQYF. The CDR3 DNA reads as TGTGCCAGCAGCCAAGTAGGAGGGGACGAGCAGTACTTC.

This clonotype was picked up a small number of times. The rearrangement links TRBV5-1 to TRBJ2-1; D tentatively reads TRBD1 or TRBD2 (5 bases each). Trimming removed 4 bases at V and 8 bases at J, with 13 bases between. The CDR3 length is 13 residues. Per the germline V gene, CDR1 is SGHRS and CDR2 is YFSETQ. CDR3 amino acids: CASSPKGSDEQFF. CDR3 bases: TGCGCCAGCAGCCCGAAGGGGAGTGATGAGCAGTTCTTC.

This clonotype has just a few counts. This chain uses TRBV27 with TRBJ2-7, with D tentatively TRBD1 or TRBD2 (5 bases each). Germline lookup yields CDR1 MNHEY and CDR2 SMNVEV (reference sequence). Trimming left V 0 bases short and J 6 bases short, with 12 bases between. The CDR3 has 14 residues. The CDR3 DNA sequence: TGTGCCAGCAGTTTATCGACGGGACGGGGCGAGCAGTACTTC. Protein sequence: CASSLSTGRGEQYF.

This clonotype has a handful of counts. The rearrangement links TRBV5-6 to TRBJ1-1; D is uncertain. CDR1 is SGHDT and CDR2 is YYEEEE in the germline V gene. Between the trimmed V and J ends, which lost 3 bases and 0 bases, there was a span of 9 bases. CDR3 length: 14 amino acids. CDR3 bases: TGTGCCAGCAGCTCTCAGAGCGTGAACACTGAAGCTTTCTTT. This codes for CASSSQSVNTEAFF.